This T cell receptor (beta chain) was obtained from a study of untreated major depressive disorder. V lost 6 bases to trimming and J lost 6 bases; unmatched junction nucleotides: 6. Germline CDR1 is MGHDK and CDR2 is SYGVNS. The CDR3 runs to 13 residues. The repertoire was sequenced with immunoSEQ multiplex PCR; TCRdb's copy has only in-frame clones and lacks some. The sample lists 15,000 to 20,000 clones; 85% were seen once. Sequencing input: CD4+ T cells from PBMCs. The genes are TRBV25-1 and TRBJ1-2; 8 bases fit TRBD1. This receptor was obtained from a woman aged 25 to 45 in good health. Here the CDR3 reads CASSRTGINGYTF. The CDR3 coding sequence is TGTGCCAGCAGCAGGACAGGGATTAATGGCTACACCTTC.